This T cell receptor beta chain emerged from a study of metastatic and nonmetastatic thyroid tumors. Background on the study: A comparison of repertoires was made across blood and tumor or nodule tissue from malignant and benign thyroid patients.

This clone was observed at least ten times. Its antigen is unidentified. Source study methods: Building a distant-metastasis classifier for papillary thyroid cancer drew on CDR3 differences across clinicopathological groups. TCRdb re-called clones from the PCR reads using MiXCR. These V and J calls rely on TCRdb rather than the paper's analysis. The data hold about 40,000 clones, with 15% to 20% observed a single time. No patient had received any treatment before thyroid surgery. The length of the CDR3 is 17 residues. Per germline, CDR1 SGHDN and CDR2 FVKESK. The ends lost 6 bases at V and 6 bases at J; junction bases unmatched: 16. Findings of the study overall: When malignant thyroid tumors were compared with benign nodules, TCR beta diversity was reportedly significantly higher in the malignant tumors. This held in both blood and tumor samples.

The specimen was blood. V gene TRBV14 combines with J gene TRBJ2-1, with 8 bases identical to TRBD2. The origin of this receptor is a female donor with papillary thyroid cancer or a benign thyroid nodule (not recorded which). Some clones in this sample may be carry-over from other donors' samples. CDR3 DNA: TGTGCCAGCAGTCCCCCGTGGAGCGGGAGTTTCGGCAATGAGCAGTTCTTC. It translates to CASSPPWSGSFGNEQFF.